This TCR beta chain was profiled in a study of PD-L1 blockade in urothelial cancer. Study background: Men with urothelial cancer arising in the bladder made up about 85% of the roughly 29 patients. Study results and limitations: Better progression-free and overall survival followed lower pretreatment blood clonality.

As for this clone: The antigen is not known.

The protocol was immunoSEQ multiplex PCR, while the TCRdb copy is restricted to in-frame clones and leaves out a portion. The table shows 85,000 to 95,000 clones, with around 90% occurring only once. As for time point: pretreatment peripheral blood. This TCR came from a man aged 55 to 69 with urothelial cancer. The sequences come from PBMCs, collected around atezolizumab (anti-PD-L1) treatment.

The CDR3 DNA reads as TGTGCCTGGAGTGTACGATGGAGGCGAACTATGAACACTGAAGCTTTCTTT. It translates to CAWSVRWRRTMNTEAFF. The chain has TRBV30 and TRBJ1-1; no clear D. Trimming cost V 0 bases and J 0 bases, with 17 bases left between them. The CDR3 spans 17 residues. Germline CDR1 GTSNPN, CDR2 SVGIG (reference sequence).